These T cell receptor beta chains were read from a single sample in a study of T cells in Graves' hyperthyroidism and ophthalmopathy. TCRdb re-analysed the multiplex PCR reads in MiXCR, keeping a single row per CDR3 protein. The table shows just over 550,000 distinct CDR3 sequences, with 40% to 55% occurring only once. Sequencing used peripheral blood or thyroid tissue (not recorded which). The receptors here all came from a woman under 30 with Graves' hyperthyroidism. The CDR3 runs from the conserved cysteine through the conserved F or W. A D gene is named only where the DNA matches it firmly. Expanded clones get a size class; other rows say once, few or many, or leave the size out.

D gene,clone size,V gene,J gene,CDR3 DNA,CDR3 protein
TRBD1,many,TRBV25-1,TRBJ1-2,TGTGCCAGCAGTGAGTTGGGACAGAACGACGGCTACACCTTC,CASSELGQNDGYTF
NA,many,TRBV7-9,TRBJ2-5,TGTGCCCACACCGAAAGCCAAGAGACCCAGTACTTC,CAHTESQETQYF
NA,NA,TRBV7-8,TRBJ1-1,TGTGCCAGCAGCTCCCGCCCGGTGAACACTGAAGCTTTCTTT,CASSSRPVNTEAFF
TRBD1,NA,TRBV29-1,TRBJ1-2,TGCAGCTTAGTTGGGACAGCAACCTATGGCTACACCTTC,CSLVGTATYGYTF
NA,few,TRBV7-2,TRBJ2-7,TGTGCCAGCAGCCCCAATGGAGTCTCTGTCGAGCAGTACTTC,CASSPNGVSVEQYF
TRBD2,NA,TRBV24-1,TRBJ2-7,TGTGCCACCAGTGATCCCGGGACTAGCGGGAAGGGAGAGCAGTACTTC,CATSDPGTSGKGEQYF
TRBD2,few,TRBV7-9,TRBJ2-7,TGCGCCAGCAGCCAAGATAGGGGACTAGCTTACGAGCAGTACTTC,CASSQDRGLAYEQYF
NA,many,TRBV7-9,TRBJ1-1,TGTGCCAGCAGCTTGGACGGGACCCCGGAGACTGAAGCTTTCTTT,CASSLDGTPETEAFF
NA,NA,TRBV11-2,TRBJ1-3,TGTGCCGGCAGCCGACTGACGACTGGAAACACCATATATTTT,CAGSRLTTGNTIYF
NA,many,TRBV15,TRBJ1-2,TGTGCCACCAGCAGAGACAGGGTCCATGGCTACACCTTC,CATSRDRVHGYTF
NA,many,TRBV7-9,TRBJ2-7,TGTGCCAGCAGCTCTTCGACCGGGACTGCTCCCTACGAGCAGTACTTC,CASSSSTGTAPYEQYF
NA,NA,TRBV7-9,TRBJ1-6,TGTGCCAGCAGCTTGTTAGGCAGGGGAATCTCACCCCTCCACTTT,CASSLLGRGISPLHF
NA,NA,TRBV19,TRBJ1-3,TGTGCCACCTCAGATTTCTCTGGAAACACCATATATTTT,CATSDFSGNTIYF
TRBD1,many,TRBV7-8,TRBJ1-3,TGTGCCAGCAGCTCCCGGGACAGTGGAAACACCATATATTTT,CASSSRDSGNTIYF
NA,NA,TRBV29-1,TRBJ2-6,TGCAGCGTTGCGGATTACACCGGGGCCAACGTCCTGACTTTC,CSVADYTGANVLTF
NA,few,TRBV6-1,TRBJ1-6,TGTGCCAGCATAGACTCTCACCCACCCCTCCACTTT,CASIDSHPPLHF
NA,few,TRBV7-2,TRBJ2-7,TGTGCCAGCAGCCTGCCCCGAGCGGCAACCTACGAGCAGTACTTC,CASSLPRAATYEQYF
NA,NA,TRBV7-9,TRBJ1-3,TGTGCCAGCAGCTTAGGTGGGAGGATGAGCTCTGGAAACACCATATATTTT,CASSLGGRMSSGNTIYF
TRBD1,NA,TRBV15,TRBJ2-5,TGTGCCACCAGCAGAGATCTGACAGGGCTTAGGGAGACCCAGTACTTC,CATSRDLTGLRETQYF
TRBD1,few,TRBV7-3,TRBJ2-5,TGTGCCAGCAGCCCACAGGGGTTGGCGGAGACCCAGTACTTC,CASSPQGLAETQYF
NA,few,TRBV7-2,TRBJ2-2,TGTGCCAGCAGCTCGACGGAGTGGGGGGCGGATACCGGGGAGCTGTTTTTT,CASSSTEWGADTGELFF
NA,NA,TRBV4-2,TRBJ2-2,TGTGCCAGCACCAACAGGAAAAACAGGGGAGGCACCGGGGAGCTGTTTTTT,CASTNRKNRGGTGELFF
NA,many,TRBV7-2,TRBJ1-2,TGTGCCAGCAGCCCCGGTAATGGCTACACCTTC,CASSPGNGYTF
NA,NA,TRBV7-9,TRBJ1-5,TGCGCCAGCAGAGAAGTAGTCTGGGCCAATCAGCCCCAGCATTTT,CASREVVWANQPQHF
NA,NA,TRBV7-8,TRBJ1-4,TGTGCCAGCAGCTTAGACAGGGATAATGAAAAACTGTTTTTT,CASSLDRDNEKLFF
TRBD2,NA,TRBV7-2,TRBJ2-5,TGTGCCAGCAGGGCGGGGTGGACTAGCGGGACCCCAGAGACCCAGTACTTC,CASRAGWTSGTPETQYF
NA,NA,TRBV7-2,TRBJ2-5,TGTGCCAGCAGCTTAGTCGCGGTGGGCACAGTCCAAGAGACCCAGTACTTC,CASSLVAVGTVQETQYF
NA,NA,TRBV7-9,TRBJ1-5,TGCGCCAGCAGCCAATCGCCGGGGGCGGCAAGCAATCAGCCCCAGCATTTT,CASSQSPGAASNQPQHF
NA,many,TRBV2,TRBJ2-5,TGTGCCAGCAGATGGGTGGCGGAGACCCAGTACTTC,CASRWVAETQYF
NA,many,TRBV20-1,TRBJ1-2,TGCAGTGCTGAGTGGTCTGACTATGGCTACACCTTC,CSAEWSDYGYTF
TRBD2,few,TRBV19,TRBJ2-7,TGTGCCAGTAGTACTAGCGGGAGTAGGAACGAGCAGTACTTC,CASSTSGSRNEQYF
TRBD1,NA,TRBV10-3,TRBJ1-4,TGTGCCATCCGTACCGGGACAGGGGAAAAACTGTTTTTT,CAIRTGTGEKLFF
NA,many,TRBV7-6,TRBJ2-6,TGTGCCAGCAGCTTAGCGCGGGGTACTGGGGCCAACGTCCTGACTTTC,CASSLARGTGANVLTF
NA,NA,TRBV10-2,TRBJ2-5,TGCGCCAGCAACCGGACTGCCTTC,CASNRTAF
TRBD2,few,TRBV24-1,TRBJ2-2,TGTGCCACCAGTGAAACTAGCGGGAGGCCGAACACCGGGGAGCTGTTTTTT,CATSETSGRPNTGELFF
NA,NA,TRBV24-1,TRBJ2-5,TGTGCCACCAGTGAACGGACGTTTGGTCAAGAGACCCAGTACTTC,CATSERTFGQETQYF
NA,NA,TRBV19,TRBJ1-2,TGTGCCAGCAGTGATGTGACAGGCGCAAGGTTGACCTTC,CASSDVTGARLTF
TRBD1,many,TRBV7-2,TRBJ1-3,TGTGCCAGCAGCTCCGGACAGGGGGCTAGAGGCACCATATATTTT,CASSSGQGARGTIYF
TRBD2,NA,TRBV5-1,TRBJ2-7,TGCGCCAGCCACGACACTAGCGGGGCCTCCTACGAGCAGTACTTC,CASHDTSGASYEQYF
NA,few,TRBV20-1,TRBJ1-2,TGCAGTGCTAGAAGCAGCTATGGCTACACCTTC,CSARSSYGYTF
TRBD2,NA,TRBV20-1,TRBJ2-5,TGCAGTGCCGGGACTAGCGGGTACCAAGAGACCCAGTACTTC,CSAGTSGYQETQYF
NA,many,TRBV7-8,TRBJ1-6,TGTGCCAGCAGCTTGGTGGGGGGCTCCTATAATTCACCCCTCCACTTT,CASSLVGGSYNSPLHF
NA,many,TRBV24-1,TRBJ1-4,TGTGCCACCAGTGGCAGTGGGGAAAAACTGTTTTTT,CATSGSGEKLFF
NA,NA,TRBV2,TRBJ1-2,TGTGCCAGCGCCGACCTCAGCGGAGCTAACTATGGCTACACCTTC,CASADLSGANYGYTF
TRBD1,NA,TRBV12-3/TRBV12-4,TRBJ2-7,TGTGCCAGCAGCTTATACGGGACAGCCGACTACGAGCAGTACTTC,CASSLYGTADYEQYF